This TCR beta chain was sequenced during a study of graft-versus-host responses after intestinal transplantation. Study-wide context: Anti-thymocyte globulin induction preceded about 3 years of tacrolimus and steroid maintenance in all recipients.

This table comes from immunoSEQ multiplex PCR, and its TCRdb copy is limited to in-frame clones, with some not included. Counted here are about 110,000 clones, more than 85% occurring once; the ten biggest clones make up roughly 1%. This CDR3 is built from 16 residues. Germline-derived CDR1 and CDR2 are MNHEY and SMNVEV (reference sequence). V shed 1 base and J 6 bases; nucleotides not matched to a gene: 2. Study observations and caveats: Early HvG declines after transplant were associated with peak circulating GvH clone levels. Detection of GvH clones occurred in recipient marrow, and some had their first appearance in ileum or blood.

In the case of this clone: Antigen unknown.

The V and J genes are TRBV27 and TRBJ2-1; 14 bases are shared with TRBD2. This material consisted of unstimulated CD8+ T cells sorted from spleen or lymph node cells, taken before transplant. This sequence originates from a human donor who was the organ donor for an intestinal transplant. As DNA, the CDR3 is TGTGCCAGCAGTTTATACGGACTAGCGGGGGGCAATGAGCAGTTCTTC. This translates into CASSLYGLAGGNEQFF.